These 10 T cell receptor beta chains were sequenced from one sample in a study of T cell responses to AZD1222 COVID-19 vaccine. Generated by immunoSEQ multiplex PCR, the TCRdb table keeps only in-frame clones and is missing some. The table lists approximately 150,000 clones, less than 95% of them singletons. The source material was peripheral blood, sampled 28 days after the second AZD1222 dose. Receptors were obtained from an adult who received the AZD1222 COVID-19 vaccine.

This chain links TRBV10-3 with TRBJ2-5; TRBD2 matches at 13 bases. Germline values: CDR1 ENHRY, CDR2 SYGVKD. The trim removed 6 bases at V and 4 bases at J, leaving 5 bases unmatched. The CDR3 has 15 amino acids. The CDR3 region is CAISGLAGVSETQYF. CDR3 DNA: TGTGCCATCAGCGGACTAGCGGGAGTCTCAGAGACCCAGTACTTC.

The chain joins TRBV30 to TRBJ1-1, with 7 bases identical to TRBD1. This CDR3 comprises 12 residues. The V gene's germline CDR1 is GTSNPN and CDR2 SVGIG (reference sequence). The V segment lost 1 base and the J segment 5 bases; nucleotides outside the gene matches: 1. Here the CDR3 DNA reads TGTGCCTGGAGTGCACAGGGGACTGAAGCTTTCTTT. It yields the protein CAWSAQGTEAFF.

As DNA, the CDR3 is TGTGCCACCAGCAGAGATCGCAGGCGGGGGGAGACCCAGTACTTC. It translates to CATSRDRRRGETQYF. The rearrangement joins TRBV15 to TRBJ2-5, with 7 nucleotides matching TRBD2. The trim removed 0 bases at V and 5 bases at J, leaving 6 bases unmatched. Germline lookup yields CDR1 LNHNV and CDR2 YYDKDF (reference sequence). The CDR3 has 15 amino acids.

This chain uses TRBV9 with TRBJ2-1, with D perhaps matching TRBD2 (6 bases). Germline V gives CDR1 SGDLS, CDR2 YYNGEE. This CDR3 spans 14 amino acids. V was shortened by 3 bases and J by 4 bases, with 11 bases between the two germline ends. CDR3 region: CASSGGGGYNEQFF. CDR3 sequence (DNA): TGTGCCAGCAGCGGGGGAGGCGGATACAATGAGCAGTTCTTC. Full variable domain (rest looked up from reference TRBV9 and TRBJ2-1): DSGVTQTPKHLITATGQRVTLRCSPRSGDLSVYWYQQSLDQGLQFLIQYYNGEERAKGNILERFSAQQFPDLHSELNLSSLELGDSALYFCASSGGGGYNEQFFGPGTRLTVL.

The V call is TRBV7-9, the J call TRBJ2-5; D remains ambiguous. V was shortened by 6 bases and J by 3 bases, with 8 bases between the two germline ends. Germline V gene data show CDR1 as SEHNR and CDR2 as FQNEAQ (reference sequence). The CDR3 has 12 residues. The DNA of the CDR3 is TGTGCCAGCAGTTTCAGAGAAGAGACCCAGTACTTC. Translation gives CASSFREETQYF.

The count of this clone is one. The chain carries TRBV15 and TRBJ2-5; no firm D call. The CDR3 sequence is 15 residues long. The V gene's germline CDR1 is LNHNV and CDR2 YYDKDF (reference sequence). V lost 0 bases and J lost 1, with 9 bases in between. The CDR3 DNA sequence: TGTGCCACCAGCAGAGATGGGCAGGTCCAAGAGACCCAGTACTTC. Translating it yields CATSRDGQVQETQYF.

The chain joins TRBV11-2 to TRBJ1-3; D unresolved. The length of the CDR3 is 14 residues. The germline V gene has CDR1 SGHAT and CDR2 FQNNGV. V dropped 8 bases and J dropped 2 bases, with 13 bases sitting between them. The CDR3 loop is CASQPGYTGNTIYF. CDR3 nucleotide sequence: TGTGCCAGCCAACCAGGCTATACTGGAAACACCATATATTTT. Drawing the rest from reference TRBV11-2 and TRBJ1-3, the complete variable domain is EAGVAQSPRYKIIEKRQSVAFWCNPISGHATLYWYQQILGQGPKLLIQFQNNGVVDDSQLPKDRFSAERLKGVDSTLKIQPAKLEDSAVYLCASQPGYTGNTIYFGEGSWLTVV.

V usage is TRBV3-1 (or the pseudogene TRBV3-2) and J usage is TRBJ2-7, with 8 positions matching TRBD2. Looked up from germline, CDR1 is LGHDT and CDR2 is YNNKEL (reference sequence). This CDR3 is built from 15 residues. V dropped 1 base and J dropped 0; count of bases not matched to a gene: 2. The CDR3 loop reads CASSQVAGYSYEQYF. The CDR3 coding sequence is TGTGCCAGCAGCCAAGTAGCGGGGTACTCCTACGAGCAGTACTTC.

This clone is a singleton in its sample. The V call is TRBV6-1, the J call TRBJ1-5, with D perhaps TRBD1 (6 bases). Per the germline V gene, CDR1 is MNHNS and CDR2 is SASEGT. This CDR3 comprises 14 residues. V gave up 3 bases and J gave up 5 bases, with 11 bases separating them. The CDR3 sequence: CASSDRGGDQPQHF. CDR3 bases: TGTGCCAGCAGTGACAGGGGTGGGGATCAGCCCCAGCATTTT.

This sequence joins TRBV30 and TRBJ1-5, with 7 bases aligning to TRBD1. Germline trimming cut 3 bases from V and 6 bases from J; bases unmatched to any gene: 8. The CDR3 is 14 residues long. CDR1 and CDR2 (germline): GTSNPN, SVGIG (reference sequence). Here the CDR3 reads CAWSPDRVGQPQHF. Here the CDR3 DNA reads TGTGCCTGGAGCCCCGACAGGGTTGGTCAGCCCCAGCATTTT.